This note documents a single TCR beta chain sequence. Its antigen is unidentified. CDR3 length: 13 amino acids. From germline, CDR1 is SGHKS and CDR2 YYEKEE (reference sequence). Trimming shortened V by 0 bases and J by 4 bases, and 7 bases separated the two germline ends. Researchers ran the PCR with 60 Vbeta and 13 Jbeta primers. Libraries were prepared by immunoSEQ multiplex PCR; TCRdb keeps only in-frame clonotypes and omits some of them. Of about 140,000 clones in the sample, 65% to 90% were seen once. This entry comes from a study of cytomegalovirus exposure and HLA in healthy donors. Study results and limitations: It is likely that the observed cluster of highly shared sequence variants was a sequencing artifact. Trimming of TCR beta V- and J-genes showed a link, identified in a later analysis, to a missense DCLRE1C variant. In an earlier analysis, most TCR beta V segments were productive about 87% or about 30% of the time. Analyzed later, most CMV-associated TCR beta chains appeared HLA-restricted.

The gene calls are TRBV5-5 and TRBJ2-5, with D uncertain. This TCR was recovered from a woman in her thirties in good health and CMV-seronegative. Sequencing was done on a sample of PBMCs. The CDR3 region has the DNA TGTGCCAGCAGCTTGGGTCCCTTAGAGACCCAGTACTTC. This encodes CASSLGPLETQYF.